Presented here are 25 T cell receptor beta chains from one specimen sequenced in a study of T-cell reconstitution after alpha-beta-depleted transplantation in children. Researchers prepared the TCRbeta library using unique molecular identifiers, the study reports. TCRdb processed the PCR reads anew with MiXCR; each CDR3 protein has one entry. The data contain about 460,000 distinct CDR3 sequences, roughly 11% of them singletons. Specimen: PBMCs, mostly from graft donor cells, collected 180 days after TCRalphabeta/CD19-depleted stem cell transplant. These receptors came from a female patient aged 2-15 years who had a stem cell transplant for aplastic anemia, so the T cells may come from the graft donor.

This clonotype was counted a few times. The genes are TRBV20-1 and TRBJ1-5; D is perhaps TRBD1 (6 bases). Germline-derived CDR1 and CDR2 are DFQATT and SNEGSKA (reference sequence). Trimming stripped 3 bases from V and 1 base from J, with 16 bases between. This CDR3 contains 16 residues. In DNA, the CDR3 is TGCAGTGCTAGTTTGGGGGGCGTTTGGAGCAATCAGCCCCAGCATTTT. It yields the protein CSASLGGVWSNQPQHF.

This clonotype has more than one count but fewer than ten. The V and J genes are TRBV15 and TRBJ2-7; maybe TRBD2 (5 bases). V shed 1 base and J shed 5 bases, with 12 bases lying between them. The CDR3 is 14 residues long. Germline CDR1 is LNHNV and CDR2 is YYDKDF (reference sequence). The CDR3 protein is CATSRGRGRDEQYV. CDR3 coding DNA: TGTGCCACCAGCAGAGGCCGGGGTCGGGACGAGCAGTACGTC.

This clonotype was seen once. The chain is built from TRBV5-1 and TRBJ1-6; D is ambiguous. V lost 6 bases and J lost 0, with 10 bases in between. Germline-derived CDR1 and CDR2 are SGHRS and YFSETQ. The CDR3 extends over 15 amino acids. CDR3 DNA sequence: TGCGCCAGCACCTCGGACGGCTCCTATAATTCACCCCTCCACTTT. Its translation is CASTSDGSYNSPLHF.

This clonotype has only a few counts. DNA of the CDR3: TGTGCCAGCAGTTCCCCCCCTAAAACCAAAGCTTTCTTT. It codes for CASSSPPKTKAFF. The V and J genes are TRBV12-3 or TRBV12-4 and TRBJ1-1; no clear D gene. Trimming left V 4 bases short and J 9 bases short, with 15 bases between. The CDR3 sequence is 13 residues long.

V usage is TRBV28 and J usage is TRBJ2-7; a possible D gene is TRBD1 (5 bases). The ends were cut back, 6 bases at V and 4 bases at J, with 22 bases in the middle. CDR1 MDHEN and CDR2 SYDVKM come from the germline V gene. The CDR3 runs 16 residues. The CDR3 is CASSTGTDIAHYEQYF. Here the CDR3 DNA reads TGTGCCAGCAGCACCGGAACGGACATCGCCCATTACGAGCAGTACTTC.

This clonotype has just a few counts. The CDR3 loop reads CSVGDRGRADTQYF. The CDR3 DNA sequence: TGCAGCGTTGGGGACAGGGGGCGCGCAGATACGCAGTATTTT. This chain uses TRBV29-1 with TRBJ2-3; TRBD1 aligns across 12 bases. Germline CDR1 is SQVTM and CDR2 is ANQGSEA. The CDR3 contains 14 residues. Trimming at V came to 4 bases and at J to 4 bases, leaving 3 bases not matched to a gene.

The chain is built from TRBV5-6 and TRBJ1-1, with 7 bases identical to TRBD1. Trimming at V came to 0 bases and at J to 1 base, leaving 9 bases not matched to a gene. The CDR3 is made up of 17 amino acids. The germline CDR1 and CDR2 sequences are SGHDT and YYEEEE. Here the CDR3 reads CASSLEKGANWNTEAFF. CDR3 DNA sequence: TGTGCCAGCAGCTTGGAGAAGGGGGCGAATTGGAACACTGAAGCTTTCTTT.

As regards this clonotype: The CDR3 does not close with the conserved phenylalanine or tryptophan, likely indicating a read error. The rearrangement links TRBV28 to TRBJ2-5; a weak D match, TRBD1 (6 bases). The CDR3 has 15 residues. Trimming shortened V by 7 bases and J by 8 bases, and 23 bases separated the two germline ends. CDR1 and CDR2 from the germline V gene are MDHEN and SYDVKM. The CDR3 here is CASKLPGQGSPTQYS. The DNA of the CDR3 is TGTGCCAGCAAACTTCCGGGTCAGGGGAGCCCAACCCAGTACTCC.

This clonotype showed up just a few times. The rearrangement uses TRBV7-6 and TRBJ1-2; 11 bases are shared with TRBD1. J lost 7 bases, V lost 1 base, and 8 bases had no gene match. Germline loops: CDR1 SGHVS, CDR2 FNYEAQ. The length of the CDR3 is 16 residues. The CDR3 DNA follows: TGTGCCAGCAGCTTAGAGCCGGGACAGGGGGAGACTGGCTACACCTTC. Protein product: CASSLEPGQGETGYTF. Filled out from reference TRBV7-6 and TRBJ1-2, the complete variable domain reads GAGVSQSPRYKVTKRGQDVALRCDPISGHVSLYWYRQALGQGPEFLTYFNYEAQQDKSGLPNDRFSAERPEGSISTLTIQRTEQRDSAMYRCASSLEPGQGETGYTFGSGTRLTVV.

The V call is TRBV4-2, the J call TRBJ2-2; the D gene is possibly TRBD2 (5 bases). Germline V gene lookup returns CDR1 LGHNA and CDR2 YNFKEQ. The CDR3 contains 15 residues. The V gene lost 8 bases and the J gene lost 7 bases, with 20 bases spanning the gap. The CDR3 nucleotides read TGTGCCAGCCACGACTTGGGAGCGAGGGACGGGGAGCTGTTTTTT. Translating gives CASHDLGARDGELFF.

The genes are TRBV7-3 and TRBJ2-1; the D gene is possibly TRBD1 (5 bases). Germline lookup yields CDR1 SGHTA and CDR2 FQGTGA. The CDR3 has 15 residues. Trimming left V 4 bases short and J 4 bases short, with 14 bases between. As DNA, the CDR3 is TGTGCCAGCAGCTCCGCCGACAGATATTACAATGAGCAGTTCTTC. Its protein product is CASSSADRYYNEQFF.

This clonotype was detected many times. This chain joins TRBV20-1 and TRBJ2-2; TRBD2 agrees at 8 bases. The ends lost 4 bases at V and 4 bases at J; junction bases unmatched: 5. CDR1 is DFQATT and CDR2 is SNEGSKA in the germline V gene (reference sequence). This CDR3 is built from 14 residues. The CDR3 DNA reads as TGCAGTGCTATCGGGAGGGTTGGCACCGGGGAGCTGTTTTTT. This codes for CSAIGRVGTGELFF.

This CDR3 reads CASSPSSGTSNEQFF. CDR3 DNA: TGTGCCAGCAGCCCCTCTTCAGGGACTTCTAATGAGCAGTTCTTC. V is TRBV7-9 and J is TRBJ2-1, with a weak D call TRBD2 (6 bases). Germline V gene data show CDR1 as SEHNR and CDR2 as FQNEAQ (reference sequence). Trimming took 5 bases from V and 7 from J, leaving 18 bases between them. The CDR3 is 15 residues long. The full variable domain, completed using reference TRBV7-9 and TRBJ2-1, is DTGVSQNPRHKITKRGQNVTFRCDPISEHNRLYWYRQTLGQGPEFLTYFQNEAQLEKSRLLSDRFSAERPKGSFSTLEIQRTEQGDSAMYLCASSPSSGTSNEQFFGPGTRLTVL.

This clonotype was found a few times. The rearrangement joins TRBV7-3 to TRBJ2-1, with 8 bases matching TRBD2. The CDR3 has 15 residues. The V gene end was trimmed by 5 bases and the J gene end by 6 bases; junction bases not matched to a gene: 9. From germline, CDR1 is SGHTA and CDR2 FQGTGA. CDR3 in DNA: TGTGCCAGCAGCCCCTGGCCTAGCGGGTCCAATGAGCAGTTCTTC. It is translated as CASSPWPSGSNEQFF.

The V gene is TRBV5-1, the J gene TRBJ1-6; TRBD1 agrees at 9 bases. Per germline, CDR1 SGHRS and CDR2 YFSETQ. This CDR3 comprises 16 residues. The V segment lost 3 bases and the J segment 8 bases; nucleotides outside the gene matches: 9. As DNA, the CDR3 is TGCGCCAGCAGCTCGCCGGGACAGGGAGGTGATTCACCCCTCCACTTT. This sequence encodes CASSSPGQGGDSPLHF.

The J gene is TRBJ2-7, the V gene TRBV6-5; TRBD2 might be the D (6 bases). The ends were cut back, 4 bases at V and 7 bases at J, with 17 bases in the middle. The germline V gene has CDR1 MNHEY and CDR2 SVGAGI. This CDR3 region has 14 residues. CDR3 sequence (DNA): TGTGCCAGCAGTTTCCCCAATTTTGCGGGGGAGCAGTACTTC. Translation gives CASSFPNFAGEQYF.

The sample holds a few counts of this clonotype. The V call is TRBV20-1, the J call TRBJ1-1, with D uncertain. The V gene lost 3 bases and the J gene lost 1 base, with 9 bases spanning the gap. The CDR3 has 13 residues. Germline assignment: CDR1 DFQATT and CDR2 SNEGSKA (reference sequence). This CDR3 is CSARVAGNTEAFF. The DNA of the CDR3 is TGCAGTGCTAGGGTAGCAGGGAACACTGAAGCTTTCTTT.

This clonotype has a handful of counts. The chain is built from TRBV9 and TRBJ2-3; D remains ambiguous. This CDR3 has 14 amino acids. V lost 4 bases and J lost 0, with 9 bases in between. The germline V gene encodes CDR1 SGDLS and CDR2 YYNGEE. The CDR3, as DNA: TGTGCCAGCAGCCCCCAGATAAGCACAGATACGCAGTATTTT. Amino acids: CASSPQISTDTQYF.

The genes are TRBV12-3 or TRBV12-4 and TRBJ2-7; TRBD1 might be the D (6 bases). The V end lost 1 base, the J end lost 3 bases, and 13 bases lay between the germline ends. This CDR3 is 15 amino acids long. CDR3 sequence: CASSLGHREGYEQYV. CDR3 DNA sequence: TGTGCCAGCAGTTTAGGCCACAGGGAAGGCTACGAGCAGTACGTC.

This clonotype was detected a few times. The rearrangement uses TRBV27 and TRBJ2-3; no clear D. Per the germline V gene, CDR1 is MNHEY and CDR2 is SMNVEV (reference sequence). Between the trimmed V and J ends, which lost 6 bases and 4 bases, there was a span of 20 bases. This CDR3 is built from 16 residues. CDR3 coding DNA: TGTGCCAGCAGAACCTACTACCCGAGCAACGCAGATACGCAGTATTTT. The encoded protein is CASRTYYPSNADTQYF.

This clonotype was observed a few times. The genes are TRBV20-1 and TRBJ2-5; D possibly corresponds to TRBD2 (5 bases). The germline V gene encodes CDR1 DFQATT and CDR2 SNEGSKA (reference sequence). The CDR3 has 17 residues. V lost 6 bases to trimming and J lost 0 bases, with 23 bases between them. The CDR3 sequence is CSAPQLGLNEYQETQYF. For the CDR3, the DNA is TGCAGTGCCCCTCAACTAGGGTTAAACGAGTACCAAGAGACCCAGTACTTC.

J is TRBJ2-1 and V is TRBV15, with D possibly TRBD2 on 6 matching bases. Trimming removed 5 bases from V and 5 bases from J, with 10 bases in between. CDR1 and CDR2 from the germline V gene are LNHNV and YYDKDF (reference sequence). The CDR3 covers 13 residues. The CDR3 coding sequence is TGTGCCACCAGCGTGGGACTGAACAATGAGCAGTTCTTC. Its translation is CATSVGLNNEQFF.

This clonotype was detected a few times. The J gene is TRBJ2-4, the V gene TRBV28; weak D call: TRBD2 (5 bases). This CDR3 region has 14 residues. Germline V lookup: CDR1 MDHEN, CDR2 SYDVKM. The V and J ends lost 6 bases and 2 bases respectively, with 11 bases between them. In DNA form, the CDR3 reads TGTGCCAGCAGCCCAACTAGTACCAAAAACATTCAGTACTTC. Translating it yields CASSPTSTKNIQYF.

This clonotype occurred a few times. The chain uses TRBV5-1 and TRBJ2-1; D may be TRBD1 (5 bases). CDR1 and CDR2 (germline): SGHRS, YFSETQ. The CDR3 extends over 14 amino acids. The V end lost 4 bases, the J end lost 5 bases, and 13 bases lay between the germline ends. CDR3 sequence: CASSNLQGHNEQFF. The CDR3 region has the DNA TGCGCCAGCAGCAACCTCCAGGGCCACAATGAGCAGTTCTTC.

This clonotype was observed a few times. The rearrangement links TRBV29-1 to TRBJ1-3; D perhaps matches TRBD1 (6 bases). V was shortened by 4 bases and J by 0 bases, with 13 bases between the two germline ends. This CDR3 is 15 amino acids long. The germline CDR1 and CDR2 sequences are SQVTM and ANQGSEA. The CDR3 here is CSVVRDTSSGNTIYF. CDR3 in DNA: TGCAGCGTTGTCCGGGACACATCCTCTGGAAACACCATATATTTT.